These 28 T cell receptor beta chains were sequenced from one sample in a study of chemoradiotherapy in HPV16-positive cancers. Only in-frame clones appear in the TCRdb table, and some are missing; sequencing was by immunoSEQ multiplex PCR. The data hold just under 40,000 clones, with approximately 73% observed a single time. The sample consisted of blood, taken from a patient who underwent chemoradiotherapy. These receptor sequences come from a human donor with HPV-associated anogenital cancer.

The chain carries TRBV6-5 and TRBJ2-7; D possibly matches TRBD1 or TRBD2 (5 bases each). CDR1 MNHEY and CDR2 SVGAGI come from the germline V gene. V lost 3 bases to trimming and J lost 6 bases, with 12 bases between them. The CDR3 has 13 residues. The CDR3 DNA reads as TGTGCCAGCAGTTATAACGGGGCTGTCGAGCAGTACTTC. Its translation: CASSYNGAVEQYF.

J is TRBJ2-5 and V is TRBV11-2; D gene uncertain. The CDR3 loop spans 13 amino acids. The V gene's germline CDR1 is SGHAT and CDR2 FQNNGV. Deletions cut 2 bases from V and 3 bases from J, with 7 bases between. The CDR3 spells CASSLIRKETQYF. The DNA of the CDR3 is TGTGCCAGCAGCTTAATCAGAAAAGAGACCCAGTACTTC. Drawing the rest from reference TRBV11-2 and TRBJ2-5, the complete variable domain is EAGVAQSPRYKIIEKRQSVAFWCNPISGHATLYWYQQILGQGPKLLIQFQNNGVVDDSQLPKDRFSAERLKGVDSTLKIQPAKLEDSAVYLCASSLIRKETQYFGPGTRLLVL.

The chain is built from TRBV2 and TRBJ1-4, with 7 positions matching TRBD1. Germline V gene lookup returns CDR1 SNHLY and CDR2 FYNNEI. The trim removed 11 bases at V and 5 bases at J, leaving 8 bases unmatched. This CDR3 is built from 13 residues. The chain's CDR3 is CASIGDSNEKLFF. The CDR3 bases are TGTGCCTCTATAGGGGACAGCAATGAAAAACTGTTTTTT.

This chain joins TRBV5-1 and TRBJ2-3; 11 bases line up with TRBD2. The J segment lost 5 bases and the V segment lost 1 base, leaving 3 bases of the junction unmatched. The CDR3 runs to 15 residues. Germline assignment: CDR1 SGHRS and CDR2 YFSETQ. CDR3 sequence reads: CASSLTSGGQDTQYF. The CDR3 DNA reads as TGCGCCAGCAGCTTGACTAGCGGGGGCCAAGATACGCAGTATTTT.

The CDR3 region has the DNA TGTGCCACCAGCAAGCTAGCAGAGACCGGGGAGCTGTTTTTT. It translates to CATSKLAETGELFF. This sequence joins TRBV15 and TRBJ2-2, with D perhaps TRBD2 (5 bases). The CDR3 has 14 amino acids. V shed 4 bases and J shed 5 bases, with 11 bases lying between them. CDR1 and CDR2 from the germline V gene are LNHNV and YYDKDF (reference sequence).

The V call is TRBV2, the J call TRBJ2-3, with 8 positions matching TRBD2. The CDR3 has 16 amino acids. Germline trimming cut 4 bases from V and 0 bases from J; bases unmatched to any gene: 6. CDR1 and CDR2 (germline): SNHLY, FYNNEI. The DNA of the CDR3 is TGTGCCAGCAGTGTTGCGGGGGGCTACAGCACAGATACGCAGTATTTT. This gives the protein CASSVAGGYSTDTQYF.

The sample holds a few counts of this clone. The chain links TRBV6-4 to TRBJ1-1; D remains ambiguous. Germline V gene data show CDR1 as MRHNA and CDR2 as SNTAGT. The CDR3 is 14 amino acids. Trimming took off 4 bases at V and 3 bases at J, with 12 bases between the two ends. The chain's CDR3 is CASSAQPRDTEAFF. The CDR3 DNA reads TGTGCCAGCAGTGCCCAGCCGCGGGACACTGAAGCTTTCTTT.

The rearrangement uses TRBV6-1 and TRBJ1-1; perhaps TRBD1 as D (6 bases). The CDR3 is made up of 14 amino acids. Trimming pared 3 bases from V and 6 bases from J, leaving 14 bases between. CDR1 MNHNS and CDR2 SASEGT come from the germline V gene. The CDR3 DNA is TGTGCCAGCAGTGATGGGGGCGCCGTCGCTGAAGCTTTCTTT. Amino acid sequence: CASSDGGAVAEAFF.

V and J are TRBV7-6 and TRBJ1-1, with D unresolved. The ends were cut back, 6 bases at V and 1 base at J, with 12 bases in the middle. Germline V gene sequence: CDR1 SGHVS, CDR2 FNYEAQ. The CDR3 consists of 14 residues. CDR3: CASSQRLQNTEAFF. The CDR3 DNA is TGTGCCAGCAGTCAGAGGTTACAGAACACTGAAGCTTTCTTT.

Only one count was recorded for this clone. V gene TRBV7-8 combines with J gene TRBJ1-5; the match to TRBD1 covers 7 bases. V gave up 5 bases and J gave up 9 bases; unmatched junction bases: 13. CDR1 is SGHVS and CDR2 is FQNEAQ in the germline V gene. The CDR3 runs to 15 residues. The CDR3: CASSLRTQGWGPQHF. Here the CDR3 DNA reads TGTGCCAGCAGCCTAAGGACACAGGGGTGGGGGCCCCAGCATTTT.

The genes are TRBV7-3 and TRBJ2-3, with 8 nucleotides matching TRBD2. V shed 1 base and J 6 bases; nucleotides not matched to a gene: 3. Germline CDR1 is SGHTA and CDR2 is FQGTGA. This CDR3 has 14 amino acids. DNA for the CDR3: TGTGCCAGCAGCTTAAACCGGGGGGGCGATACGCAGTATTTT. Encoded protein: CASSLNRGGDTQYF.

This clone was counted between two and nine times. This sample also contains other DNA sequences that code for the same CDR3. The chain combines TRBV11-1 with TRBJ2-5, with D perhaps given as TRBD1 or TRBD2 (5 bases each). The germline V gene has CDR1 SGHAT and CDR2 FQDESV (reference sequence). The V and J ends lost 2 bases and 1 base respectively, with 8 bases between them. This CDR3 has 14 residues. In DNA, the CDR3 is TGTGCCAGCAGCTTACGGGACGGCCAAGAGACCCAGTACTTC. Amino acids: CASSLRDGQETQYF.

The chain links TRBV4-3 to TRBJ2-4; maybe TRBD1 (7 bases). V lost 4 bases to trimming and J lost 4 bases, with 17 bases between them. CDR1 LGHNA and CDR2 YSLEER come from the germline V gene. CDR3 length equals 16 residues. CDR3 sequence: CASSLTRGTAKNIQYF. The CDR3 bases are TGCGCCAGCAGCCTCACCCGGGGGACAGCAAAAAACATTCAGTACTTC.

The chain employs TRBV15 and TRBJ1-2; tentatively, D is TRBD1 (6 bases). V was shortened by 3 bases and J by 4 bases, with 12 bases between the two germline ends. From germline, CDR1 is LNHNV and CDR2 YYDKDF (reference sequence). This CDR3 has 14 residues. The CDR3 loop is CATSSGQRTYGYTF. In nucleotides, the CDR3 is TGTGCCACCAGCAGCGGACAGCGGACCTATGGCTACACCTTC.

This chain joins TRBV20-1 and TRBJ2-7; the D gene is possibly TRBD2 (7 bases). The CDR3 extends over 11 amino acids. V lost 5 bases to trimming and J lost 12 bases, with 17 bases between them. Germline CDR1 and CDR2: DFQATT and SNEGSKA (reference sequence). The CDR3, as DNA: TGCAGTGCTCGAATAGGGGCGGGGGCGTACTTC. This translates into CSARIGAGAYF.

The V gene is TRBV18, the J gene TRBJ1-2; D unresolved. This CDR3 comprises 15 residues. The germline gives CDR1 KGHSH, CDR2 LQKENI. Trimming removed 0 bases from V and 4 bases from J, with 12 bases in between. The CDR3 spells CASSPPVPGSYGYTF. The CDR3 DNA sequence: TGTGCCAGCTCACCACCGGTGCCGGGCTCCTATGGCTACACCTTC.

This clone was observed a handful of times. This sequence joins TRBV28 and TRBJ1-5; unclear D gene. The CDR3 sequence is 15 residues long. The germline gives CDR1 MDHEN, CDR2 SYDVKM. V gave up 4 bases and J gave up 2 bases, with 12 bases separating them. CDR3 nucleotides: TGTGCCAGCAGTTCCATAGCCGGTGGCAATCAGCCCCAGCATTTT. This gives the protein CASSSIAGGNQPQHF.

The chain uses TRBV9 and TRBJ2-1; 16 nucleotides align to TRBD2. Germline V lookup: CDR1 SGDLS, CDR2 YYNGEE. Trimming removed 0 bases from V and 4 bases from J; junction bases left unmatched: 10. This CDR3 region has 20 residues. The CDR3: CASSVDPGLAGGLKYNEQFF. In DNA form, the CDR3 reads TGTGCCAGCAGCGTAGACCCGGGACTAGCGGGGGGGTTAAAGTACAATGAGCAGTTCTTC.

The chain is built from TRBV5-1 and TRBJ1-6; D call uncertain. V was cut by 4 bases and J by 0 bases, with 5 bases left in between. Germline values: CDR1 SGHRS, CDR2 YFSETQ. There are 14 residues in the CDR3. CDR3 loop: CASSASSYNSPLHF. In nucleotides, the CDR3 is TGCGCCAGCAGCGCCAGCTCCTATAATTCACCCCTCCACTTT.

This chain connects TRBV27 to TRBJ2-3; TRBD1 aligns across 8 bases. This CDR3 is built from 12 residues. The trim removed 5 bases at V and 12 bases at J, leaving 7 bases unmatched. CDR1 and CDR2 from the germline V gene are MNHEY and SMNVEV (reference sequence). CDR3 coding DNA: TGTGCCAGCAGTCCCTGGACAGGGTTACAGTATTTT. Translating it yields CASSPWTGLQYF.

The rearrangement joins TRBV5-1 to TRBJ2-2; D gene unclear. CDR3 length equals 14 residues. V was shortened by 5 bases and J by 5 bases, with 13 bases between the two germline ends. Germline V lookup: CDR1 SGHRS, CDR2 YFSETQ. CDR3 protein: CASRIATQTGELFF. In DNA form, the CDR3 reads TGCGCCAGCAGAATAGCCACTCAGACCGGGGAGCTGTTTTTT.

The chain has TRBV27 and TRBJ2-7; D unresolved. Looked up from germline, CDR1 is MNHEY and CDR2 is SMNVEV (reference sequence). The CDR3 runs to 13 residues. V was shortened by 0 bases and J by 3 bases, with 6 bases between the two germline ends. The CDR3 sequence: CASSLSKGYEQYF. The CDR3 DNA reads TGTGCCAGCAGTTTATCGAAGGGCTACGAGCAGTACTTC.

This chain joins TRBV5-1 and TRBJ2-5, with D perhaps TRBD2 (5 bases). In germline, CDR1 is SGHRS, CDR2 YFSETQ. CDR3 length equals 18 residues. The V gene lost 0 bases and the J gene lost 0 bases, with 18 bases spanning the gap. The CDR3 DNA follows: TGCGCCAGCAGCTTGGGTGTCGGGGTAAGGGCCAACCAAGAGACCCAGTACTTC. This codes for CASSLGVGVRANQETQYF.

This clone showed up just a few times. This chain connects TRBV29-1 to TRBJ2-7; 10 nucleotides line up with TRBD1. Losses at the gene ends were 7 bases for V and 5 bases for J; bases not matched to a gene: 5. Germline CDR1 and CDR2: SQVTM and ANQGSEA. This CDR3 region has 12 residues. As DNA, the CDR3 is TGCAGCGCCTGGACAGGGGGAAACGAGCAGTACTTC. Translated: CSAWTGGNEQYF.

The rearrangement uses TRBV6-5 and TRBJ1-5, with 10 positions matching TRBD1. V gave up 2 bases and J gave up 2 bases; unmatched junction bases: 0. This CDR3 has 15 amino acids. Germline CDR1 reads MNHEY; CDR2 reads SVGAGI. The CDR3 sequence: CASSYGTGGNQPQHF. The CDR3 DNA follows: TGTGCCAGCAGTTACGGGACAGGGGGCAATCAGCCCCAGCATTTT.

This clone came up a few times. This chain joins TRBV27 and TRBJ1-1; D gene uncertain. This CDR3 has 13 residues. CDR1 and CDR2 from the germline V gene are MNHEY and SMNVEV (reference sequence). Trimming left V 3 bases short and J 1 base short, with 6 bases between. CDR3 sequence (DNA): TGTGCCAGCAGTTTTCGACAGAACACTGAAGCTTTCTTT. It encodes CASSFRQNTEAFF.

The chain couples TRBV19 to TRBJ1-1; a possible D gene is TRBD1 (5 bases). There are 13 residues in the CDR3. V was trimmed by 3 bases and J by 4 bases, leaving 9 bases between them. Germline values: CDR1 LNHDA, CDR2 SQIVND (reference sequence). The CDR3 region has the DNA TGTGCCAGTAGTATCGGGGGAATCACTGAAGCTTTCTTT. Amino acid sequence: CASSIGGITEAFF. Supplemented by reference TRBV19 and TRBJ1-1, the full variable domain reads DGGITQSPKYLFRKEGQNVTLSCEQNLNHDAMYWYRQDPGQGLRLIYYSQIVNDFQKGDIAEGYSVSREKKESFPLTVTSAQKNPTAFYLCASSIGGITEAFFGQGTRLTVV.

The chain is built from TRBV30 and TRBJ1-2; weak D call: TRBD1 (5 bases). In germline, CDR1 is GTSNPN, CDR2 SVGIG (reference sequence). The CDR3 totals 14 residues. V was cut by 2 bases and J by 3 bases, with 13 bases left in between. The DNA for the CDR3 is TGTGCCTGGAGTAGCAGGGTGAACCACTATGGCTACACCTTC. It translates to CAWSSRVNHYGYTF.